This T cell receptor beta chain originates from a study of T-cell memory formation after mild COVID-19. This clonotype was observed a few times. Its matching antigen is unknown. Study outcomes and limitations: The study found balanced CD4/CD8 in clones contracting day 15 to 85 and a CD4+ lean in later expanders.

Germline lookup yields CDR1 MNHNY and CDR2 SVGAGI (reference sequence). V dropped 6 bases and J dropped 14; count of bases not matched to a gene: 9. The CDR3 runs 12 residues. TCRdb itself ran the 5' RACE reads through MiXCR, one entry per CDR3 protein. The sample lists hundreds of thousands of distinct CDR3 sequences, about 15% occurring once. The sample taken for sequencing was PBMCs or a T cell subset sorted from them (not recorded which). The rearrangement joins TRBV6-6 to TRBJ2-3; 9 bases align to TRBD1. This TCR was sampled from a man between 18 and 29 years old who had mild COVID-19 (a few samples of this study predate the infection). Cell type and time point are not known. The CDR3 nucleotides read TGTGCCAGCAGGTCCCTGGGGACAGGGACGTATTTT. Translated: CASRSLGTGTYF.